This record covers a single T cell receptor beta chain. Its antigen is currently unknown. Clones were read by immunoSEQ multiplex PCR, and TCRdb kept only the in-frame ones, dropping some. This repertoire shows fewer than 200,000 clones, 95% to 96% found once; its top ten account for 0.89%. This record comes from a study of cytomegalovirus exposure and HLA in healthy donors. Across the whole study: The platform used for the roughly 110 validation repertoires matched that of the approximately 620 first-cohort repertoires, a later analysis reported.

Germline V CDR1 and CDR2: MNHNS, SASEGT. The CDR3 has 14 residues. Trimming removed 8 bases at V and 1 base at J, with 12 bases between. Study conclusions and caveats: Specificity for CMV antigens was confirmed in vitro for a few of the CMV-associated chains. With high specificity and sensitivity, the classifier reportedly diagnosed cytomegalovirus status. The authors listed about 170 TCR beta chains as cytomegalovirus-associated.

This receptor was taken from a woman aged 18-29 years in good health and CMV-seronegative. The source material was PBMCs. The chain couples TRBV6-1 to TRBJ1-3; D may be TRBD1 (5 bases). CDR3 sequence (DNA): TGTGCCAGCGGCAAGGGGCCGTCTGGAAACACCATATATTTT. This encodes CASGKGPSGNTIYF.